This is a list of T cell receptor beta chains from one sample in a study of T-cell reconstitution after alpha-beta-depleted transplantation in children. TCRdb ran MiXCR on the PCR reads and lists one entry per CDR3 protein. The data show hundreds of thousands of distinct CDR3 sequences, about a tenth seen once. The source material was PBMCs from the stem cell graft donor, sampled from the stem cell graft. These receptor sequences come from a human donor who donated a stem cell graft to a child with SCID. CDR3s include the opening cysteine and the closing phenylalanine or tryptophan. The D gene is left open where the match is weak. For some rows the clone size is stated as once, few or many, or as a class when expanded; others skip it.

clone_size	d_call	j_call	v_call	cdr3_aa	cdr3_nt
.	TRBD2	TRBJ2-1	TRBV3-1	CASSQPSPGLAAHEQFF	TGTGCCAGCAGCCAACCCTCGCCGGGACTAGCGGCGCATGAGCAGTTCTTC
many	.	TRBJ2-7	TRBV12-3/TRBV12-4	CASSSGLYEQYF	TGTGCCAGCAGTTCCGGGCTTTACGAGCAGTACTTC
.	.	TRBJ2-2	TRBV5-6	CASSGGLNTGELFF	TGTGCCAGCAGCGGGGGACTGAACACCGGGGAGCTGTTTTTT
many	.	TRBJ2-2	TRBV3-1	CASRPLTGELFF	TGTGCCAGCAGACCTCTCACCGGGGAGCTGTTTTTT
.	.	TRBJ2-2	TRBV5-1	CASSLASTSGELFF	TGCGCCAGCAGCTTGGCCAGTACTTCCGGGGAGCTGTTTTTT
few	.	TRBJ2-1	TRBV18	CASSPPVKRSGNEQFF	TGTGCCAGCTCACCCCCAGTTAAGAGGTCGGGCAATGAGCAGTTCTTC
few	.	TRBJ2-4	TRBV7-9	CASSQDRVVPKNIQYF	TGTGCCAGCAGCCAGGACCGCGTTGTACCCAAAAACATTCAGTACTTC
few	TRBD2	TRBJ2-1	TRBV7-9	CASSTPSGGNNYNEQFF	TGTGCCAGCAGCACGCCTAGCGGGGGGAACAACTACAATGAGCAGTTCTTC
many	.	TRBJ2-7	TRBV18	CASSLQKGLRGSYEQYF	TGTGCCAGCTCACTACAAAAGGGACTCAGGGGTTCCTACGAGCAGTACTTC
few	.	TRBJ2-7	TRBV5-1	CASSPNGQTYEQYF	TGCGCCAGCAGCCCCAATGGACAAACCTACGAGCAGTACTTC
few	.	TRBJ1-5	TRBV29-1	CSVDFGGSIQHF	TGCAGCGTTGATTTCGGAGGGTCCATCCAGCATTTT
.	.	TRBJ1-2	TRBV27	CASSSGQTTYYGYTF	TGTGCCAGCAGTTCCGGACAGACCACTTACTATGGCTACACCTTC
.	TRBD1	TRBJ1-1	TRBV2	CASSGTAGGTEAFF	TGTGCCAGCAGCGGGACAGCTGGGGGCACTGAAGCTTTCTTT
many	.	TRBJ1-1	TRBV27	CASSPPGWGGTEAFF	TGTGCCAGCAGTCCTCCCGGTTGGGGGGGAACTGAAGCTTTCTTT
few	TRBD2	TRBJ2-5	TRBV5-1	CASSFLADSQETQYF	TGCGCCAGCAGCTTCCTAGCGGACTCCCAAGAGACCCAGTACTTC
few	.	TRBJ2-7	TRBV9	CASSDSLTEAKQYF	TGTGCCAGCAGCGACTCCCTGACAGAGGCGAAGCAGTACTTC
few	.	TRBJ2-7	TRBV29-1	CSFAASGDEQYF	TGCAGTTTCGCAGCTTCTGGCGACGAGCAGTACTTC
many	.	TRBJ1-2	TRBV20-1	CSANGPAYGYTF	TGCAGTGCCAACGGACCAGCCTATGGCTACACCTTC
.	TRBD1	TRBJ2-5	TRBV4-1	CASSPGQGVVETQYF	TGCGCCAGCAGCCCGGGACAGGGGGTGGTAGAGACCCAGTACTTC
few	TRBD1	TRBJ1-4	TRBV6-1	CASSQIQGAKEKLFF	TGTGCCAGCAGTCAAATACAGGGGGCGAAGGAAAAACTGTTTTTT
.	.	TRBJ1-1	TRBV12-3/TRBV12-4	CASTPAGRENTEAFF	TGTGCCAGCACCCCAGCGGGCAGGGAGAACACTGAAGCTTTCTTT